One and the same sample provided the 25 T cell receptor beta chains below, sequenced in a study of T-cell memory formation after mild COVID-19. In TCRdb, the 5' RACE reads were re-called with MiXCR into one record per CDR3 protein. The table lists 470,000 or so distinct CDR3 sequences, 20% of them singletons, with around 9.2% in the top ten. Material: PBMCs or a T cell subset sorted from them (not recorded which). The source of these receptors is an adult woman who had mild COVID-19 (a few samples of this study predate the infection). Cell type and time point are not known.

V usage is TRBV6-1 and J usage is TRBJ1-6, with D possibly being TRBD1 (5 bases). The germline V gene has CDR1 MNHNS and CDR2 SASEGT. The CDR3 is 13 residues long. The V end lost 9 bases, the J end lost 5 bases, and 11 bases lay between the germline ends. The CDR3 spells CASKGVDNSPLHF. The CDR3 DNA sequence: TGTGCCAGTAAAGGGGTAGATAATTCACCCCTCCACTTT.

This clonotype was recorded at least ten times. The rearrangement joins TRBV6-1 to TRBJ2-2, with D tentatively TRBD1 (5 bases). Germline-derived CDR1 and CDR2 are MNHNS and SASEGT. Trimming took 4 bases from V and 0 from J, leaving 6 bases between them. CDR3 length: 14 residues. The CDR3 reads CASSATANTGELFF. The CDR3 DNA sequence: TGTGCCAGCAGTGCGACAGCGAACACCGGGGAGCTGTTTTTT.

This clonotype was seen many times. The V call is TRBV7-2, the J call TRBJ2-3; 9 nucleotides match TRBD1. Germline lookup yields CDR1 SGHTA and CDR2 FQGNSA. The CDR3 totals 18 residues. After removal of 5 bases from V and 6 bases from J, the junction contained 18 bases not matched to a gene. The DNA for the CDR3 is TGTGCCAGCAGCCCTAACCGGTTAGGACAGGGGCAGTCTGATACGCAGTATTTT. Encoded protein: CASSPNRLGQGQSDTQYF.

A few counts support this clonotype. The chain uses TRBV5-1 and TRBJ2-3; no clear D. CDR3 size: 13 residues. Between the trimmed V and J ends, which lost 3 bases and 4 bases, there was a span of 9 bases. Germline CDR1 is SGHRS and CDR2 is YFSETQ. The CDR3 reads CASSSRGSDTQYF. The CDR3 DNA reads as TGCGCCAGCAGCTCCCGCGGATCAGATACGCAGTATTTT. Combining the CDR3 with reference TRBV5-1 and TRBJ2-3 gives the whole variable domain KAGVTQTPRYLIKTRGQQVTLSCSPISGHRSVSWYQQTPGQGLQFLFEYFSETQRNKGNFPGRFSGRQFSNSRSEMNVSTLELGDSALYLCASSSRGSDTQYFGPGTRLTVL.

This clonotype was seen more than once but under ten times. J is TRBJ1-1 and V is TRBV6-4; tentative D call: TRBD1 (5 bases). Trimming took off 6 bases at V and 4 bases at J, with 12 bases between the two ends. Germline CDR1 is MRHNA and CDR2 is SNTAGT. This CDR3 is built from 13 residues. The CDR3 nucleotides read TGTGCCAGCAGCGTAGGGGAGGGCACTGAAGCTTTCTTT. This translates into CASSVGEGTEAFF.

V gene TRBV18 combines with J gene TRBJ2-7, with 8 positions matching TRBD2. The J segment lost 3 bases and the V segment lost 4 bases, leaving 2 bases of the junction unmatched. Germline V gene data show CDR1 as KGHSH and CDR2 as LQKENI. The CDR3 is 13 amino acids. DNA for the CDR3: TGTGCCAGCTCACAGGGACTAGACTACGAGCAGTACTTC. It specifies CASSQGLDYEQYF.

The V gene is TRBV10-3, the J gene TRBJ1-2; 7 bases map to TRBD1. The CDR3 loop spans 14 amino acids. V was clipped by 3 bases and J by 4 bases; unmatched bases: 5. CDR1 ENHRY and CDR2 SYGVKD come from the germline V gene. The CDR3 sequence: CAISDPGTAYGYTF. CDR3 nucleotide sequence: TGTGCCATCAGTGACCCCGGGACAGCCTATGGCTACACCTTC.

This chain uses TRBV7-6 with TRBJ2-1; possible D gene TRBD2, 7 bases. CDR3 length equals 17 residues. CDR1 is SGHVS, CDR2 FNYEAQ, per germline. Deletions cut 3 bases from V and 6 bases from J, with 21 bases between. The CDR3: CASSFSWGGAFVNEQFF. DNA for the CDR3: TGTGCCAGCAGCTTCAGTTGGGGGGGGGCGTTCGTCAATGAGCAGTTCTTC.

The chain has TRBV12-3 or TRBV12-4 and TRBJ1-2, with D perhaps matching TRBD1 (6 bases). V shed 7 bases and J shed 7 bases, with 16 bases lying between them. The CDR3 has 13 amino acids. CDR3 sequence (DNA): TGTGCCAGCACCCATATACAGGGTGGTGGCTACACCTTC. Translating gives CASTHIQGGGYTF.

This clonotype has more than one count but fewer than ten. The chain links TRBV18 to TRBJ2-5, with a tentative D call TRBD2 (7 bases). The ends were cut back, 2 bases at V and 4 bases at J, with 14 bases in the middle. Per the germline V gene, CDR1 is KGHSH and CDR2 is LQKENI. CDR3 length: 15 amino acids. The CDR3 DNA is TGTGCCAGCTCACCAGGCGGGGGCGGGTCAGAGACCCAGTACTTC. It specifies CASSPGGGGSETQYF. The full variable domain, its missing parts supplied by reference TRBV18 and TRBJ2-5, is NAGVMQNPRHLVRRRGQEARLRCSPMKGHSHVYWYRQLPEEGLKFMVYLQKENIIDESGMPKERFSAEFPKEGPSILRIQQVVRGDSAAYFCASSPGGGGSETQYFGPGTRLLVL.

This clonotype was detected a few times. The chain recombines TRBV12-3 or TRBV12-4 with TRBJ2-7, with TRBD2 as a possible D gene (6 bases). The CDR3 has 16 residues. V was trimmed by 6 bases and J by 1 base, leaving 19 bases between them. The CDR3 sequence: CASSPQVGGVSYEQYF. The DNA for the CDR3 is TGTGCCAGCAGCCCTCAGGTCGGGGGAGTGTCCTACGAGCAGTACTTC.

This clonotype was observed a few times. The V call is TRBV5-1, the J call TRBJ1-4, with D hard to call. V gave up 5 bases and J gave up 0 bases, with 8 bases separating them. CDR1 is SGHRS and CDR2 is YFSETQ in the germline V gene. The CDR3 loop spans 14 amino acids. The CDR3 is CASRRLATNEKLFF. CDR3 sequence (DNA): TGCGCCAGCAGGCGTCTTGCAACTAATGAAAAACTGTTTTTT.

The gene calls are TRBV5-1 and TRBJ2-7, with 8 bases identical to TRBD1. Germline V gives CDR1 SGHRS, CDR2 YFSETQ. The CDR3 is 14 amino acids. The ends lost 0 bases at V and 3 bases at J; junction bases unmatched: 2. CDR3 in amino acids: CASSLEQGGYEQYF. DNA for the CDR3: TGCGCCAGCAGCTTGGAACAGGGGGGCTACGAGCAGTACTTC.

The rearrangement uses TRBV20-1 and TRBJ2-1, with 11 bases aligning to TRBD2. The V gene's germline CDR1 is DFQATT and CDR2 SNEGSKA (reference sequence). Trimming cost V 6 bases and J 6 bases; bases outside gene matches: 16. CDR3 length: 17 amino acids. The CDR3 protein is CSATLAGAILRSNEQFF. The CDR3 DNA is TGCAGTGCCACACTAGCGGGGGCGATTCTCCGATCCAATGAGCAGTTCTTC.

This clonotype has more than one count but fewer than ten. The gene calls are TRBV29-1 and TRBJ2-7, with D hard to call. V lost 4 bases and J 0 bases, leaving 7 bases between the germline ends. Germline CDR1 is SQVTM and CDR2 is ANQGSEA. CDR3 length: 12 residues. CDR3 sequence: CSVVESSYEQYF. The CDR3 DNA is TGCAGCGTTGTAGAGAGCTCCTACGAGCAGTACTTC.

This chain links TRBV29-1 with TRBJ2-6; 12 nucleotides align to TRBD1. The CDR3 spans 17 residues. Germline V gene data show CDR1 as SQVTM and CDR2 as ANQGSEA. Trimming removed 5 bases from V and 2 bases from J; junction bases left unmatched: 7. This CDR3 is CSVLTGTGGAGANVLTF. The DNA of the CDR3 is TGCAGCGTTCTGACCGGGACAGGGGGCGCTGGGGCCAACGTCCTGACTTTC.

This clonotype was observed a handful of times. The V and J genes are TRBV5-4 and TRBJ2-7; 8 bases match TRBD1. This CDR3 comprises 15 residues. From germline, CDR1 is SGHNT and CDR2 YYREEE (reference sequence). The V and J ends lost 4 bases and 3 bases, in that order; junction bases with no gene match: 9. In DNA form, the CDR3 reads TGTGCCAGCAGCAACCGGGACAGGAGATACTACGAGCAGTACTTC. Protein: CASSNRDRRYYEQYF.

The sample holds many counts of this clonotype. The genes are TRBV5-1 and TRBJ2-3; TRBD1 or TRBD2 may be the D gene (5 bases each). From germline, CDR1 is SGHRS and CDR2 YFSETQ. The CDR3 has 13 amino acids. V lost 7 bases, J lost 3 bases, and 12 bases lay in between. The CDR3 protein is CASGEGWTDTQYF. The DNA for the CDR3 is TGCGCCAGCGGAGAGGGGTGGACAGATACGCAGTATTTT.

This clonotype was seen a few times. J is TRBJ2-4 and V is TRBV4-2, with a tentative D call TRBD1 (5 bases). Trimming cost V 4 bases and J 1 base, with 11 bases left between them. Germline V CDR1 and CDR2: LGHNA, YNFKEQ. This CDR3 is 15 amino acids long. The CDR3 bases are TGTGCCAGCAGCCCCGTGACAGCCGCCAAAAACATTCAGTACTTC. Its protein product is CASSPVTAAKNIQYF.

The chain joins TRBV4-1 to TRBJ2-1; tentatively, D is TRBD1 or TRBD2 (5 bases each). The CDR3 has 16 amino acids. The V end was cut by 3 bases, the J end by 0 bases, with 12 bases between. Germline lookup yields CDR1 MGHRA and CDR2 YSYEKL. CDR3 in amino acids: CASSQRGKSSYNEQFF. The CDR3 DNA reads TGCGCCAGCAGCCAGAGGGGTAAGAGCTCCTACAATGAGCAGTTCTTC.

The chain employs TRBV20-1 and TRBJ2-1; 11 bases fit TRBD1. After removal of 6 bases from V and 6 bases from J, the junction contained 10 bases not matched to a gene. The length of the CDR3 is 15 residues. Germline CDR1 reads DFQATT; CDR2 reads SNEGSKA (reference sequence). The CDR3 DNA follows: TGCAGTGCAAAGGGGACAGGGGGGTTCTTCAATGAGCAGTTCTTC. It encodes CSAKGTGGFFNEQFF.

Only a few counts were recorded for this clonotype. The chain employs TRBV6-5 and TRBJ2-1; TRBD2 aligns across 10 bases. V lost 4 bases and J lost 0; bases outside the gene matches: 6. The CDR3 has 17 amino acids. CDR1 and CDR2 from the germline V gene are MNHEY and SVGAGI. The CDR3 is CASSSLLAGSSYNEQFF. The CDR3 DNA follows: TGTGCCAGCAGTTCCTTACTAGCGGGGAGCTCCTACAATGAGCAGTTCTTC.

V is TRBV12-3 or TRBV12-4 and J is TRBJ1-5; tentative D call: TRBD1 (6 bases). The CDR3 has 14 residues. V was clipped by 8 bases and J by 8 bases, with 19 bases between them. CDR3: CASGMGGSREPQHF. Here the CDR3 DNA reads TGTGCCAGCGGCATGGGGGGCTCCAGGGAGCCCCAGCATTTT.

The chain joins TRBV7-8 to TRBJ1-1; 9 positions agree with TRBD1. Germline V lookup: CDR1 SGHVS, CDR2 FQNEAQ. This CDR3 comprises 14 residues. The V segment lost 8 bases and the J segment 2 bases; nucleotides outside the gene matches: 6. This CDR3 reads CASRYRGRNTEAFF. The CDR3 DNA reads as TGTGCCAGCCGATACAGGGGGCGAAACACTGAAGCTTTCTTT.

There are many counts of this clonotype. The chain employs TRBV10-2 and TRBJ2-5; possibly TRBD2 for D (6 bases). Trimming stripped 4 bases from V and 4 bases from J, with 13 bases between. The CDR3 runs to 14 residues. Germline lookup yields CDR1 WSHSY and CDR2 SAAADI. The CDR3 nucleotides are TGCGCCAGCAGTGTGGGAGGATGGGGAGAGACCCAGTACTTC. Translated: CASSVGGWGETQYF.